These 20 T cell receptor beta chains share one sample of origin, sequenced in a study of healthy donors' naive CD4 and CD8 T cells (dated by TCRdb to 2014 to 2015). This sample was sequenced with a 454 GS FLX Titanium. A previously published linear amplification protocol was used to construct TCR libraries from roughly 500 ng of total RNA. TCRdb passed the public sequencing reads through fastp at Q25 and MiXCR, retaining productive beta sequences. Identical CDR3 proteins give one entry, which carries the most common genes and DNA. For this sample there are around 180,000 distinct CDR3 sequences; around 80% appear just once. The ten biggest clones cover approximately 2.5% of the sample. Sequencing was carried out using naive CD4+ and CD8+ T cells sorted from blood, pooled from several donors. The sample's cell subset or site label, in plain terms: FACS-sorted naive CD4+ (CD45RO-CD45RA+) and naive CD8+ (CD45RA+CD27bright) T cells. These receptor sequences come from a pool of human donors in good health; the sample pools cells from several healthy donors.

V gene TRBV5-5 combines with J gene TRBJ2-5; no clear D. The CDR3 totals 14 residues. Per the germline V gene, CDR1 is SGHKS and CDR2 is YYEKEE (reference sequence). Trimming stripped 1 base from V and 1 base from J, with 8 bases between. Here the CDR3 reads CASSLLDGQETQYF. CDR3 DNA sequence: TGTGCCAGCAGCTTGCTAGACGGCCAAGAGACCCAGTACTTC.

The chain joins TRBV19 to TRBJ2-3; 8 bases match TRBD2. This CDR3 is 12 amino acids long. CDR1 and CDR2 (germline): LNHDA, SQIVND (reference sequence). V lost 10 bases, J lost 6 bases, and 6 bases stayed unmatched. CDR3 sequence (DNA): TGTGCCACTCGGACTAGCATCGATACGCAGTATTTT. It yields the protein CATRTSIDTQYF.

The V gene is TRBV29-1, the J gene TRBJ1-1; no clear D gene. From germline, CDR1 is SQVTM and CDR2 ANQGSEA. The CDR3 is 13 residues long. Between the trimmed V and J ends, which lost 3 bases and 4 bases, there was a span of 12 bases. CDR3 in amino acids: CSVEEGWGTEAFF. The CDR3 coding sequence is TGCAGCGTTGAGGAGGGATGGGGCACTGAAGCTTTCTTT.

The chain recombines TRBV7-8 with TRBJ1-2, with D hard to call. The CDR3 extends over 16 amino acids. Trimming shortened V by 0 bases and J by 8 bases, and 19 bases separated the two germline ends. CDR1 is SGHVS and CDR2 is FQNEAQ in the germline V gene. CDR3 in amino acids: CASSLALAGPSEGYTF. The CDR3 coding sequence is TGTGCCAGCAGCTTAGCGCTCGCAGGCCCCTCGGAAGGCTACACCTTC. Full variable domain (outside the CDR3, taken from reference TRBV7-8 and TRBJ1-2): GAGVSQSPRYKVAKRGQDVALRCDPISGHVSLFWYQQALGQGPEFLTYFQNEAQLDKSGLPSDRFFAERPEGSVSTLKIQRTQQEDSAVYLCASSLALAGPSEGYTFGSGTRLTVV.

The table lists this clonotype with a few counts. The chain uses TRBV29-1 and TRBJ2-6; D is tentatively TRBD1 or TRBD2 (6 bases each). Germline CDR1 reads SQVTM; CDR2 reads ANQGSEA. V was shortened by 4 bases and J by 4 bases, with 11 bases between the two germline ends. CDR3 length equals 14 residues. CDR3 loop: CSVVGGLGANVLTF. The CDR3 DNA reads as TGCAGCGTTGTTGGGGGGCTAGGGGCCAACGTCCTGACTTTC.

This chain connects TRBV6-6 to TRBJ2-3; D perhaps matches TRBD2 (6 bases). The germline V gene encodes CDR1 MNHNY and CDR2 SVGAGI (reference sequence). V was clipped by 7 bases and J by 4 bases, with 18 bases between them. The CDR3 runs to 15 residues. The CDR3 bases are TGTGCCAGCACACCGCCGGAGGGAGTCCCAGATACGCAGTATTTT. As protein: CASTPPEGVPDTQYF.

In DNA form, the CDR3 reads TGTGCCAGCAGACACAGGGAATATAGCAATCAGCCCCAGCATTTT. This translates into CASRHREYSNQPQHF. V gene TRBV6-5 combines with J gene TRBJ1-5, with D possibly matching TRBD1 (6 bases). CDR1 is MNHEY, CDR2 SVGAGI, per germline. Trimming stripped 6 bases from V and 0 bases from J, with 12 bases between. This CDR3 contains 15 residues.

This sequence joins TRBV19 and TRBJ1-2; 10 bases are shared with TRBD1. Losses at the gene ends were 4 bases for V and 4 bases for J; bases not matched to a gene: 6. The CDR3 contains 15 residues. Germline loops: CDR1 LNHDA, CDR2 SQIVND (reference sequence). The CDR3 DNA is TGTGCCAGTAGTACGGGACAGGGGCAGATCTATGGCTACACCTTC. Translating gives CASSTGQGQIYGYTF.

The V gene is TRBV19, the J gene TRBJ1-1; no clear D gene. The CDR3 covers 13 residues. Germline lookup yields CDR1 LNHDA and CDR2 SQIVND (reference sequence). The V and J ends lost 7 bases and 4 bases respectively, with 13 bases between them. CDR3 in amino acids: CASKNREGTEAFF. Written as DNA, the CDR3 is TGTGCCAGTAAGAACAGAGAGGGCACTGAAGCTTTCTTT.

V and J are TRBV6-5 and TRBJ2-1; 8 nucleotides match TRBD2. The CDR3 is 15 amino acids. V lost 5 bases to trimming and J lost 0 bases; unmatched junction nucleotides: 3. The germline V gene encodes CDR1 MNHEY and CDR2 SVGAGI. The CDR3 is CASSASGYSYNEQFF. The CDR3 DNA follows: TGTGCCAGCAGTGCTAGCGGGTACTCCTACAATGAGCAGTTCTTC.

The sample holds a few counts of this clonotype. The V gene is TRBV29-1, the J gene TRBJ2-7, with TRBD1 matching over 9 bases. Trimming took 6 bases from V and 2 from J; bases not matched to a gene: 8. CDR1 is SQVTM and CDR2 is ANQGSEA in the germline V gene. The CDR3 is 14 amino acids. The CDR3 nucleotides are TGCAGCGTGGCCGGACAGGGGTATACCTACGAGCAGTACTTC. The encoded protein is CSVAGQGYTYEQYF.

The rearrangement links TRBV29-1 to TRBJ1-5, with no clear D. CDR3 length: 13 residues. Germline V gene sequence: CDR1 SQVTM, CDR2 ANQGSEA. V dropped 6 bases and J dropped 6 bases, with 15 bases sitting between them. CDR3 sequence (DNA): TGCAGCGTGGGTGGAGGGCCAAGTCAGCCCCAGCATTTT. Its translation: CSVGGGPSQPQHF.

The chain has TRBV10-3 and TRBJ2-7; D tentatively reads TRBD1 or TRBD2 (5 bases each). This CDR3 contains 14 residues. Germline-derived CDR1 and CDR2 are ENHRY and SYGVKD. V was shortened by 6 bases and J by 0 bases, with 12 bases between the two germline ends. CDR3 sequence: CAIRSGTSSYEQYF. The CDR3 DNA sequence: TGTGCCATCAGATCCGGGACCAGCTCCTACGAGCAGTACTTC.

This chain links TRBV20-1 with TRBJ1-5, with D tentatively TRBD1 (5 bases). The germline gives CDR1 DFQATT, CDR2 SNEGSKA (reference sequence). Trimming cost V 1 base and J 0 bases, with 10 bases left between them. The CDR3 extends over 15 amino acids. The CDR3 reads CSARVTEYSNQPQHF. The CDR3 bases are TGCAGTGCTAGAGTGACAGAATATAGCAATCAGCCCCAGCATTTT.

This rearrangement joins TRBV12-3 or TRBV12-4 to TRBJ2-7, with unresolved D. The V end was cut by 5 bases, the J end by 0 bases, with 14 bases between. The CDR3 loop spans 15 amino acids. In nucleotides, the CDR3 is TGTGCCAGCAGTAATACAGATCTACGCTCCTACGAGCAGTACTTC. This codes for CASSNTDLRSYEQYF.

This CDR3 reads CSVQGRGSGYEQFF. The CDR3 region has the DNA TGCAGCGTACAGGGGCGCGGGAGCGGCTATGAGCAGTTCTTC. This chain connects TRBV29-1 to TRBJ2-1; D tentatively fits TRBD1 or TRBD2 (7 bases each). Trimming pared 6 bases from V and 8 bases from J, leaving 20 bases between. Germline CDR1 and CDR2: SQVTM and ANQGSEA. This CDR3 has 14 amino acids.

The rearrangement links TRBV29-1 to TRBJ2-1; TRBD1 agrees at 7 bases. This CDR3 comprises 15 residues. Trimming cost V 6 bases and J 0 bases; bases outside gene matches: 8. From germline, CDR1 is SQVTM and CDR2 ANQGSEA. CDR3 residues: CSVVGQLNSYNEQFF. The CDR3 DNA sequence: TGCAGCGTCGTGGGACAGCTCAACTCCTACAATGAGCAGTTCTTC.

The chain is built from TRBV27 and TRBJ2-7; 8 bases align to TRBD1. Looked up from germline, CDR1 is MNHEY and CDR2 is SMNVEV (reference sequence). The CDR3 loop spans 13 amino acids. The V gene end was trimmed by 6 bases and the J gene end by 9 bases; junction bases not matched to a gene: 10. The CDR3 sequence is CASRLGQGATQYF. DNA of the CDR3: TGTGCCAGCAGACTAGGACAGGGTGCCACGCAGTACTTC.

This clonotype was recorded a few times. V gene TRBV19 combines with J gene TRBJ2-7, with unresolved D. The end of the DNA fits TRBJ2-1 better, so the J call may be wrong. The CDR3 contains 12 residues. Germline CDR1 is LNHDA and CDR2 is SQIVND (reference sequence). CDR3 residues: CASRTPYNEQFF. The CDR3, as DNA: TGTGCCAGTAGGACACCCTACAATGAGCAGTTCTTC.

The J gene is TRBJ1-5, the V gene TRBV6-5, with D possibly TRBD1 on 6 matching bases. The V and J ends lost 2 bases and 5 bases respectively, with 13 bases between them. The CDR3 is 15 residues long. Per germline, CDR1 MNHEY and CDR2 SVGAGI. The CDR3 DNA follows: TGTGCCAGCAGTTACACAGGGAAACCGTATCAGCCCCAGCATTTT. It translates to CASSYTGKPYQPQHF.